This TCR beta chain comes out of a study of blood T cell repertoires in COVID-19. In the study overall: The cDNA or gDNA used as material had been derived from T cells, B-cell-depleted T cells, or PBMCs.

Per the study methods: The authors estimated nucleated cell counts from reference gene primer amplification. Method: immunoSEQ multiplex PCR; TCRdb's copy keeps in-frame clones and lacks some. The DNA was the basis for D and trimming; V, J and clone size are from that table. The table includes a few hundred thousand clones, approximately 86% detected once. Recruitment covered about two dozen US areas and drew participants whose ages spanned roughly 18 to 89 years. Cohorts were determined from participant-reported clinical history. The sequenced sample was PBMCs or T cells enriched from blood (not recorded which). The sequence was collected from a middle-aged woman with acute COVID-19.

For the CDR3, the DNA is TGTGCCAGCAGTATTGGAGGGACTGGCAATCAGCCCCAGCATTTT. This sequence encodes CASSIGGTGNQPQHF. The V and J genes are TRBV25-1 and TRBJ1-5, with D perhaps TRBD1 (5 bases). This CDR3 has 15 amino acids. Germline lookup yields CDR1 MGHDK and CDR2 SYGVNS. V dropped 5 bases and J dropped 2 bases, with 13 bases sitting between them.